This passage covers 3 T cell receptor beta chains from one sample sequenced in a study of blood T cell repertoires in COVID-19. TCRdb keeps only in-frame clones here, not all; method: immunoSEQ multiplex PCR. This table holds about 110,000 clones, approximately 88% found once. The sample comprised peripheral blood. The receptors here all came from an older woman with acute or convalescent COVID-19.

The J gene is TRBJ1-2, the V gene TRBV6-2 or TRBV6-3, with D perhaps matching TRBD1 (6 bases). CDR1 and CDR2 (germline): MNHEY, SVGEGT. Trimming took 2 bases from V and 7 from J, leaving 20 bases between them. This CDR3 comprises 16 residues. The CDR3 sequence is CASSYAGQSPEGGYTF. For the CDR3, the DNA is TGTGCCAGCAGTTACGCCGGACAGTCACCCGAGGGTGGCTACACCTTC.

This sequence joins TRBV7-8 and TRBJ2-3; 8 bases align to TRBD2. Germline CDR1 and CDR2: SGHVS and FQNEAQ. The V and J ends lost 7 bases and 6 bases, in that order; junction bases with no gene match: 12. This CDR3 contains 15 residues. CDR3: CASTGGQGGSDTQYF. CDR3 coding DNA: TGTGCCAGCACGGGGGGGCAGGGTGGTTCGGATACGCAGTATTTT. Together with reference TRBV7-8 and TRBJ2-3, the CDR3 gives the full variable domain: GAGVSQSPRYKVAKRGQDVALRCDPISGHVSLFWYQQALGQGPEFLTYFQNEAQLDKSGLPSDRFFAERPEGSVSTLKIQRTQQEDSAVYLCASTGGQGGSDTQYFGPGTRLTVL.

The gene calls are TRBV24-1 and TRBJ2-6, with 8 bases matching TRBD1. The V and J ends lost 3 bases and 2 bases, in that order; junction bases with no gene match: 2. Looked up from germline, CDR1 is KGHDR and CDR2 is SFDVKD. The CDR3 totals 16 residues. In DNA form, the CDR3 reads TGTGCCACCAGTGATACGACAGGGGCTGGGGCCAACGTCCTGACTTTC. Encoded protein: CATSDTTGAGANVLTF.